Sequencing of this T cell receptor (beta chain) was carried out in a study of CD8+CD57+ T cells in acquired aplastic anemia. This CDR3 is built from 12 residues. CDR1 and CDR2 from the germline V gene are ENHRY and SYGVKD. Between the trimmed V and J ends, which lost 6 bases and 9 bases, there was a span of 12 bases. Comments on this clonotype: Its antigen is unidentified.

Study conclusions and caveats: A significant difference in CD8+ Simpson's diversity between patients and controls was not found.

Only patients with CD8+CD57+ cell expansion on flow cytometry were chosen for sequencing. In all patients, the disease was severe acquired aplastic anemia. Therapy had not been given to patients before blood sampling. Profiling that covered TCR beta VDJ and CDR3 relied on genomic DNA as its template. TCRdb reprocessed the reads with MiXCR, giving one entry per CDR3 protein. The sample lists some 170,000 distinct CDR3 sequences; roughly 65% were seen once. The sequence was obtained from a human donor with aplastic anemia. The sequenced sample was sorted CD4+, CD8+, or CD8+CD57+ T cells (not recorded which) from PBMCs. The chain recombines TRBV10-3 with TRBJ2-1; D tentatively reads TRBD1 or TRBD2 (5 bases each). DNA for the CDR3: TGTGCCATCAGGGAGGTGGGGGTTGAGCAGTTCTTC. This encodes CAIREVGVEQFF.